The subject of this entry is one TCR beta chain. This specimen belongs to a study of blood T cell repertoires in COVID-19. Data came from immunoSEQ multiplex PCR; TCRdb stores just in-frame clones and leaves some out. The sample includes some 30,000 clones, approximately 82% of them seen just once. The CDR3 length is 15 residues. Germline V CDR1 and CDR2: WNHNN, SYGVQD (reference sequence). The junction had 6 bases not matched to a gene; V was cut back by 1 base and J by 5 bases. The TCR comes from a human donor in a cohort sampled during active COVID-19. The specimen was peripheral blood. V usage is TRBV10-1 and J usage is TRBJ2-5, with 8 bases fitting TRBD2. CDR3 sequence (DNA): TGCGCCAGCAGTGAGTTGGCGGGGGGCCAGGAGACCCAGTACTTC. Encoded protein: CASSELAGGQETQYF.